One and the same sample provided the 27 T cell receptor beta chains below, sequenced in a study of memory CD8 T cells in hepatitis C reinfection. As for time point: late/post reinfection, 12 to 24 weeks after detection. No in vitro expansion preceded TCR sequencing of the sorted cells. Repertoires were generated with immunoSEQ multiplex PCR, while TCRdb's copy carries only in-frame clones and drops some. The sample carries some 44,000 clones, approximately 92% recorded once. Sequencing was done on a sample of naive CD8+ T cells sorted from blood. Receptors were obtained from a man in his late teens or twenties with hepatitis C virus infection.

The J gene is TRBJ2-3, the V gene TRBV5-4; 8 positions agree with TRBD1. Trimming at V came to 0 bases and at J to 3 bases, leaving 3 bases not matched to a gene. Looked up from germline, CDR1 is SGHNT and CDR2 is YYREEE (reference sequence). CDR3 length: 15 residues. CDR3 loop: CASSLGQGATDTQYF. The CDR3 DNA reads TGTGCCAGCAGCTTGGGGCAGGGGGCAACAGATACGCAGTATTTT.

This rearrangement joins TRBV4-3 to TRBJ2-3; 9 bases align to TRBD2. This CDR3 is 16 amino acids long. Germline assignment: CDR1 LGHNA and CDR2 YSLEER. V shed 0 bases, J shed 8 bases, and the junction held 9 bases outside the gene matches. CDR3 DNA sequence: TGCGCCAGCAGCCAAGATCCTGGCGGGGGGGACGGTACGCAGTATTTT. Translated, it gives CASSQDPGGGDGTQYF.

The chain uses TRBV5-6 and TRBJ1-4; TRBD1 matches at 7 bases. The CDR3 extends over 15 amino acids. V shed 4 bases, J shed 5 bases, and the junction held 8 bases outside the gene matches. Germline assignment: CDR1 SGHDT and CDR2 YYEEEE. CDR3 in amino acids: CASSHGTAINEKLFF. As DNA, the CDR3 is TGTGCCAGCAGCCACGGGACAGCGATAAATGAAAAACTGTTTTTT.

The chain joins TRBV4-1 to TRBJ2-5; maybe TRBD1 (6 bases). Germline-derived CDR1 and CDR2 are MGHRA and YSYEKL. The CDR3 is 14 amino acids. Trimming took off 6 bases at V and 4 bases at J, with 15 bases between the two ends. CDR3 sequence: CASRQGWGRETQYF. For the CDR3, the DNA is TGCGCCAGCAGACAGGGATGGGGGCGAGAGACCCAGTACTTC.

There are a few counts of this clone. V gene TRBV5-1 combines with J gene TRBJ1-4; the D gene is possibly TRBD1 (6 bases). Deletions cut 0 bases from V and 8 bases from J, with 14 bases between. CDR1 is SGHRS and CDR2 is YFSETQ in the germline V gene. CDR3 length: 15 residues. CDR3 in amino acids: CASSLGRAGEEKLFF. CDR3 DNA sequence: TGCGCCAGCAGCTTGGGGCGGGCAGGGGAAGAAAAACTGTTTTTT.

The DNA of the CDR3 is TGTGCCAGCAAATCCGGGACACTCTCCTACAATGAGCAGTTCTTC. Translation: CASKSGTLSYNEQFF. This sequence joins TRBV6-5 and TRBJ2-1; D may be TRBD1 (6 bases). V lost 7 bases and J lost 0, with 13 bases in between. CDR3 length: 15 amino acids. CDR1 is MNHEY and CDR2 is SVGAGI in the germline V gene.

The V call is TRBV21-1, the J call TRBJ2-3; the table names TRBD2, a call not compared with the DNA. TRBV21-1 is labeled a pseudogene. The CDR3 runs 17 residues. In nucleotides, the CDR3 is TGTGCCAGCAGCAAAACCTCGGGTAGCGGGGGTTCAGATACGCAGTATTTT. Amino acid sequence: CASSKTSGSGGSDTQYF.

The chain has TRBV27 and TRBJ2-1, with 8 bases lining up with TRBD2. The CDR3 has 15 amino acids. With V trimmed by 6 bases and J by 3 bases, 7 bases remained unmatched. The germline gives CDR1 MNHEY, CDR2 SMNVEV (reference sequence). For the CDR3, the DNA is TGTGCCAGCAGCCCCGGGACTAGTGTCTACAATGAGCAGTTCTTC. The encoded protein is CASSPGTSVYNEQFF.

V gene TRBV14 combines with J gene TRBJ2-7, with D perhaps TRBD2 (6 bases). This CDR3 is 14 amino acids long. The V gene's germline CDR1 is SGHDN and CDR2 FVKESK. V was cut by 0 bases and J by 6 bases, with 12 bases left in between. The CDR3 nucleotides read TGTGCCAGCAGCCAAGATGGGGGGATATTCGAGCAGTACTTC. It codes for CASSQDGGIFEQYF.

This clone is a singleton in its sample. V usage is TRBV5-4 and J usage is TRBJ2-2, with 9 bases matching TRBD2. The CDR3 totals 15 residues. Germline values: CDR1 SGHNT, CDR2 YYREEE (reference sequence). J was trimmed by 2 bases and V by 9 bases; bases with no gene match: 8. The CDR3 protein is CAIPLAGVNTGELFF. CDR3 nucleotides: TGTGCCATCCCGTTAGCGGGAGTCAACACCGGGGAGCTGTTTTTT.

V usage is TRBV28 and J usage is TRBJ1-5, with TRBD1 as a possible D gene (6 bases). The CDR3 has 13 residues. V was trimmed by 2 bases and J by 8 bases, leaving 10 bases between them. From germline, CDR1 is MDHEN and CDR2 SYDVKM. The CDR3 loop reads CASSLQGLKPQHF. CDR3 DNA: TGTGCCAGCAGTTTACAGGGGCTGAAGCCCCAGCATTTT.

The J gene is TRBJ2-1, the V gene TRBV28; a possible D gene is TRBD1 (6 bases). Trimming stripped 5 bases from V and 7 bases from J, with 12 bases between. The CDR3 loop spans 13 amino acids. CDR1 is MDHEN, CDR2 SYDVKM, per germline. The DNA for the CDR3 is TGTGCCAGCAGTCTCCGGACAGCAAATGAGCAGTTCTTC. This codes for CASSLRTANEQFF. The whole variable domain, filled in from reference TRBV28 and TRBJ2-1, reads DVKVTQSSRYLVKRTGEKVFLECVQDMDHENMFWYRQDPGLGLRLIYFSYDVKMKEKGDIPEGYSVSREKKERFSLILESASTNQTSMYLCASSLRTANEQFFGPGTRLTVL.

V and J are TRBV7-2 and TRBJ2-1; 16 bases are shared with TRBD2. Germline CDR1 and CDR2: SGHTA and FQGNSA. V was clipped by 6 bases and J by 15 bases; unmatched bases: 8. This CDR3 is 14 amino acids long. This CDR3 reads CASSGTSGGARPFF. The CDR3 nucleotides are TGTGCCAGCAGTGGGACTAGCGGGGGGGCCCGGCCGTTCTTC.

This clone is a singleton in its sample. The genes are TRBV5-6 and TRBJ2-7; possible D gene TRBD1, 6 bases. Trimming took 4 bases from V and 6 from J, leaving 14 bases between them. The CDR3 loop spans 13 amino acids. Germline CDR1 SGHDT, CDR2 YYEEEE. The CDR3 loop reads CASSPGTRTEQYF. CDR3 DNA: TGTGCCAGCAGCCCCGGGACACGGACCGAGCAGTACTTC.

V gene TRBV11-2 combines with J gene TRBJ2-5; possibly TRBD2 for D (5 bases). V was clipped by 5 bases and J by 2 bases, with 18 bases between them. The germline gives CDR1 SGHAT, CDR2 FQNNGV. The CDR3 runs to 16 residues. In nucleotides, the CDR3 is TGTGCCAGCAGCGACCTGGAAACCGGGGATCAAGAGACCCAGTACTTC. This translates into CASSDLETGDQETQYF.

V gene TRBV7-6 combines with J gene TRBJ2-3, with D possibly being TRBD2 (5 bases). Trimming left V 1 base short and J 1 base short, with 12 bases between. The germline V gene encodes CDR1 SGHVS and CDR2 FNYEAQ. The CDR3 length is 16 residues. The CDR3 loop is CASSLVGNEGTDTQYF. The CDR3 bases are TGTGCCAGCAGCTTAGTCGGGAATGAAGGCACAGATACGCAGTATTTT.

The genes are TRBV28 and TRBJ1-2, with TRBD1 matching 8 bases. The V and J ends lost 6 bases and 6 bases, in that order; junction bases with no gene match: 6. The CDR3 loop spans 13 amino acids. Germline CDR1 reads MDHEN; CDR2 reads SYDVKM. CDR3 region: CASSSGQGDGYTF. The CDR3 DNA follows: TGTGCCAGCAGCTCCGGACAGGGCGATGGCTACACCTTC.

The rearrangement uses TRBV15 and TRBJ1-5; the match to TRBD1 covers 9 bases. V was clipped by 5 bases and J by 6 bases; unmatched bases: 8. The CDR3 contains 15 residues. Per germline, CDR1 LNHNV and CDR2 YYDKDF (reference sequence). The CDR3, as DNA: TGTGCCACCAGCGGGGGGACAGGGCCAACTCAGCCCCAGCATTTT. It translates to CATSGGTGPTQPQHF.

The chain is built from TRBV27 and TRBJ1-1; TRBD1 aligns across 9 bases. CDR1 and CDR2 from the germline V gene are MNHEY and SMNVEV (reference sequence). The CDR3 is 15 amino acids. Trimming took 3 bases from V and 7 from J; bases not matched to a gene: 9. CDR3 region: CASSFSTGGLGEAFF. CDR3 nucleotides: TGTGCCAGCAGTTTTTCGACAGGGGGGTTGGGTGAAGCTTTCTTT.

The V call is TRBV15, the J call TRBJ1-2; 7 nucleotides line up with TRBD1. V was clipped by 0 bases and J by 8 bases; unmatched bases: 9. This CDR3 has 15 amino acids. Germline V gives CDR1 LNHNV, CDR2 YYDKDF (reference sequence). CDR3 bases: TGTGCCACCAGCAGAGAGCAAGCCGACAGGGACGGCTACACCTTC. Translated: CATSREQADRDGYTF.

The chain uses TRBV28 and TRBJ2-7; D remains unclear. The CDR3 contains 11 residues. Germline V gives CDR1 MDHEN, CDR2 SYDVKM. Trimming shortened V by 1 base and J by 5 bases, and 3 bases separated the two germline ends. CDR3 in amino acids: CASSLSDEQYF. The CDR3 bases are TGTGCCAGCAGTTTATCTGACGAGCAGTACTTC.

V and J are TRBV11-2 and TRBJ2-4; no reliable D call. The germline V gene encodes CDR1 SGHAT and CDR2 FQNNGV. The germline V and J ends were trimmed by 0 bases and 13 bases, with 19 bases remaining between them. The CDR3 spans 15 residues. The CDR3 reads CASSLDSAGLGGQYF. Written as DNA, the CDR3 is TGTGCCAGCAGCTTAGATTCCGCTGGGCTGGGTGGGCAGTACTTC.

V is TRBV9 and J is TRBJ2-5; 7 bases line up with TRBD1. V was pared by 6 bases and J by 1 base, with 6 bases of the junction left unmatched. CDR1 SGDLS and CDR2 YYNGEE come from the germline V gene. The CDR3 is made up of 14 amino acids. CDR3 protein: CASNPTGVQETQYF. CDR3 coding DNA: TGTGCCAGCAACCCCACAGGGGTCCAAGAGACCCAGTACTTC.

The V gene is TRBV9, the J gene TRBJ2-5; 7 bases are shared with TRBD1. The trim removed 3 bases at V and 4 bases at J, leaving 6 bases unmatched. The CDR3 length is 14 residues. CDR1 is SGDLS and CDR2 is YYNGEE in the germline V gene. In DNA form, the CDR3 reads TGTGCCAGCAGCGCGACAGGGTTAAGAGAGACCCAGTACTTC. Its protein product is CASSATGLRETQYF.

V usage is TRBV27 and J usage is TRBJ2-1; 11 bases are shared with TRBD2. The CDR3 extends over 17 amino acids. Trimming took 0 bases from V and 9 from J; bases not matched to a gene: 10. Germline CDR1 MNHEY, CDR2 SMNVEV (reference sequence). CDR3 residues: CASSLSGLAGGISEQFF. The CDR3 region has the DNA TGTGCCAGCAGTTTATCTGGGCTAGCGGGAGGTATCAGTGAGCAGTTCTTC.

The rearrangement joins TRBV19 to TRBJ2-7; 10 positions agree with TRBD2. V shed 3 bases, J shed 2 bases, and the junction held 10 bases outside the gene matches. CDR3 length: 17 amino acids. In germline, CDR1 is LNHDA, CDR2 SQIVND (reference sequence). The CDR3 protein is CASSIGGLAISPYEQYF. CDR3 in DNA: TGTGCCAGTAGTATCGGGGGACTAGCGATTTCTCCCTACGAGCAGTACTTC.

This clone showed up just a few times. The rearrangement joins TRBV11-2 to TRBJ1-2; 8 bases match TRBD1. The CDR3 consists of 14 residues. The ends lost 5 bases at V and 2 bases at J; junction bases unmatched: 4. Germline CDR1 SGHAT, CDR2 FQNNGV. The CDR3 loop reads CASSRTGSNYGYTF. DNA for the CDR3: TGTGCCAGCAGCCGGACAGGGTCCAACTATGGCTACACCTTC.